The 10 T cell receptor beta chains presented below share a single source sample, sequenced in a study of blood T cells in healthy people across ages. Through a sample-barcoded 5' primer and a J-beta primer mix, a second PCR was run for roughly 6 to 12 cycles. MiXCR was run by TCRdb on the 5' RACE reads, yielding one entry per CDR3 protein. The sample yields hundreds of thousands of distinct CDR3 sequences, more than 20% seen once. Another study also made use of these data, one on T cells of mothers and their children.

The sample comprised blood. The receptor set was obtained from a boy aged 5-17 years in good health.

The gene calls are TRBV11-1 and TRBJ2-7, with D possibly being TRBD1 (5 bases). The CDR3 sequence is 15 residues long. Germline V gene data show CDR1 as SGHAT and CDR2 as FQDESV (reference sequence). V was trimmed by 5 bases and J by 2 bases, leaving 16 bases between them. CDR3 nucleotide sequence: TGTGCCAGCAGCCCACCGGGCAGGGCCCCCTACGAGCAGTACTTC. The encoded protein is CASSPPGRAPYEQYF.

In this sample, this clonotype turned up a few times. J is TRBJ2-5 and V is TRBV10-3, with D possibly TRBD2 on 6 matching bases. The CDR3 is made up of 14 amino acids. The germline V and J ends were trimmed by 5 bases and 5 bases, with 15 bases remaining between them. In germline, CDR1 is ENHRY, CDR2 SYGVKD. The DNA of the CDR3 is TGTGCCATCAGTTCCGCGGAGGGGTGGGAGACCCAGTACTTC. Residues: CAISSAEGWETQYF.

The rearrangement links TRBV4-1 to TRBJ1-2; 7 bases fit TRBD1. The CDR3 is 15 amino acids. Trimming took 3 bases from V and 7 from J; bases not matched to a gene: 11. Germline CDR1 MGHRA, CDR2 YSYEKL. CDR3 nucleotide sequence: TGCGCCAGCAGCCAGGATCCCACAGGGGAAGGTGGCTACACCTTC. Amino acids: CASSQDPTGEGGYTF.

This chain uses TRBV18 with TRBJ1-1, with D possibly matching TRBD1 (5 bases). The CDR3 is 15 residues long. The ends were cut back, 3 bases at V and 3 bases at J, with 14 bases in the middle. Germline V lookup: CDR1 KGHSH, CDR2 LQKENI. CDR3 sequence: CASSPSRGFHTEAFF. DNA of the CDR3: TGTGCCAGCTCACCGAGTCGGGGGTTTCACACTGAAGCTTTCTTT.

There are a few counts of this clonotype. V is TRBV6-5 and J is TRBJ1-2, with 8 bases matching TRBD1. The V and J ends lost 5 bases and 1 base, in that order; junction bases with no gene match: 3. CDR3 length: 14 amino acids. Germline CDR1 and CDR2: MNHEY and SVGAGI. CDR3 amino acids: CASSRTGLNYGYTF. CDR3 DNA sequence: TGTGCCAGCAGTCGGACAGGGCTTAACTATGGCTACACCTTC.

Only a few counts were recorded for this clonotype. The chain combines TRBV19 with TRBJ2-4, with D possibly being TRBD1 (5 bases). The CDR3 spans 11 residues. Trimming cost V 5 bases and J 13 bases, with 12 bases left between them. The germline V gene has CDR1 LNHDA and CDR2 SQIVND (reference sequence). The CDR3 is CASSSDRKQYF. The CDR3 DNA follows: TGTGCCAGTAGTTCAGACAGAAAACAGTACTTC.

This chain connects TRBV2 to TRBJ2-5; D possibly corresponds to TRBD2 (7 bases). With 4 bases removed from V and 4 bases from J, the gap between germline ends came to 19 bases. The CDR3 is 16 amino acids. Per the germline V gene, CDR1 is SNHLY and CDR2 is FYNNEI. CDR3 residues: CASSVLVGGPGETQYF. The CDR3, as DNA: TGTGCCAGCAGTGTTTTGGTGGGGGGGCCCGGAGAGACCCAGTACTTC.

The chain carries TRBV29-1 and TRBJ2-1; TRBD1 agrees at 7 bases. J was trimmed by 10 bases and V by 5 bases; bases with no gene match: 11. This CDR3 spans 13 amino acids. The V gene's germline CDR1 is SQVTM and CDR2 ANQGSEA. The CDR3 reads CSVIIEGAREQFF. As DNA, the CDR3 is TGCAGCGTTATAATCGAGGGGGCCAGGGAGCAGTTCTTC.

The chain links TRBV9 to TRBJ2-5, with D possibly TRBD1 on 6 matching bases. Germline V lookup: CDR1 SGDLS, CDR2 YYNGEE. Trimming stripped 0 bases from V and 1 base from J, with 16 bases between. This CDR3 has 17 residues. The CDR3 bases are TGTGCCAGCAGCGTAGCTTCGTCAGGGGCCGTCCAAGAGACCCAGTACTTC. This encodes CASSVASSGAVQETQYF.

The chain links TRBV19 to TRBJ1-2, with 9 bases that match TRBD1. The CDR3 totals 13 residues. Unmatched junction bases numbered 6, after V lost 5 bases and J lost 8 bases. Germline assignment: CDR1 LNHDA and CDR2 SQIVND (reference sequence). The CDR3 bases are TGTGCCAGTAGTCGGGACAGGGAGGGAGGCTACACCTTC. Its protein is CASSRDREGGYTF.